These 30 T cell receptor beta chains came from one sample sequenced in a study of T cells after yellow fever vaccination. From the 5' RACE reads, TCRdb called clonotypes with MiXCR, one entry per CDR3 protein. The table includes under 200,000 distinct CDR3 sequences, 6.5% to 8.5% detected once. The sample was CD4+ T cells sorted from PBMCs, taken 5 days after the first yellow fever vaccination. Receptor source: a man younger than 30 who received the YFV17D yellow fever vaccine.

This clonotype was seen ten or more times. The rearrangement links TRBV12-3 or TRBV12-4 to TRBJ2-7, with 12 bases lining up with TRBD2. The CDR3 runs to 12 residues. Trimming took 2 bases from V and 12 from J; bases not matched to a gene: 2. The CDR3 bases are TGTGCCAGCAGTTTACTAGCGGGGGGGCTGTACTTC. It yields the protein CASSLLAGGLYF.

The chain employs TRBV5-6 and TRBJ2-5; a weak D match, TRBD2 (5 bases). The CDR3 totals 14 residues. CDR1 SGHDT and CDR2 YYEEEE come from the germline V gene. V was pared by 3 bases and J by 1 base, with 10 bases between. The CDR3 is CASSSGLFQETQYF. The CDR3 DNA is TGTGCCAGCAGCTCCGGACTCTTCCAAGAGACCCAGTACTTC. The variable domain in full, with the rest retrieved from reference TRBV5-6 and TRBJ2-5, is DAGVTQSPTHLIKTRGQQVTLRCSPKSGHDTVSWYQQALGQGPQFIFQYYEEEERQRGNFPDRFSGHQFPNYSSELNVNALLLGDSALYLCASSSGLFQETQYFGPGTRLLVL.

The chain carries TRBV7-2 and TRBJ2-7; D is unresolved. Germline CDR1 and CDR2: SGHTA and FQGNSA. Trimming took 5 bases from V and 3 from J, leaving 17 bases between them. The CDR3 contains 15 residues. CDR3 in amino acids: CASSQEANSFYEQYV. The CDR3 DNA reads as TGTGCCAGCAGCCAAGAGGCCAATTCCTTCTACGAGCAGTACGTC.

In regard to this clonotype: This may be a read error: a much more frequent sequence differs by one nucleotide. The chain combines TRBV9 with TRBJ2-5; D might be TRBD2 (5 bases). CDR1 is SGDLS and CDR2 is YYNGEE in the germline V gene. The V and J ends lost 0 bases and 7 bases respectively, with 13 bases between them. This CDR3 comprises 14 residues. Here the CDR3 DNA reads TGTGCCAGCAGCGTAGTAGGTGGCGGAGGGACCCAGTACTTC. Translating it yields CASSVVGGGGTQYF. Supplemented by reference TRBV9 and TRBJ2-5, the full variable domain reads DSGVTQTPKHLITATGQRVTLRCSPRSGDLSVYWYQQSLDQGLQFLIQYYNGEERAKGNILERFSAQQFPDLHSELNLSSLELGDSALYFCASSVVGGGGTQYFGPGTRLLVL.

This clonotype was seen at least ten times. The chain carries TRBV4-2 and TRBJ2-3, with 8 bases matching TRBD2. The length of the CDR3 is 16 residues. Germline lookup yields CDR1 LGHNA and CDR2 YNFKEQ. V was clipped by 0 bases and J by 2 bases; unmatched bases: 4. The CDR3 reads CASSQEPAGATDTQYF. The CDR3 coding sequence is TGTGCCAGCAGCCAAGAACCAGCGGGGGCCACAGATACGCAGTATTTT.

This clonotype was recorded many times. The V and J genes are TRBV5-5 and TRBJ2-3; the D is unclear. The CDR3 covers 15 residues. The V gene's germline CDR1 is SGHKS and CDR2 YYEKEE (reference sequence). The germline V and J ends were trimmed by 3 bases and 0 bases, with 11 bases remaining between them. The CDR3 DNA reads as TGTGCCAGCAGCTCCCCCGGAACTAGCACAGATACGCAGTATTTT. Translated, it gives CASSSPGTSTDTQYF.

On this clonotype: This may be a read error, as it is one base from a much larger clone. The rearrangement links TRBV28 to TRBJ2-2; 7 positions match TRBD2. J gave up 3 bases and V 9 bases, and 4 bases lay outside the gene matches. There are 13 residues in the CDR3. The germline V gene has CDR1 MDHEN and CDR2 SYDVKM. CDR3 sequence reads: CARSGGHTGELFF. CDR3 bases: TGTGCCAGATCGGGGGGTCACACCGGGGAGCTGTTTTTT.

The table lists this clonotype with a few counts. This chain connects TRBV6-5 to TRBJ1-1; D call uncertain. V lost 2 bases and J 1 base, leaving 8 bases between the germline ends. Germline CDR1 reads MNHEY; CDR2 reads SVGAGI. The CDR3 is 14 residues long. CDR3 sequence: CASSYPPGNTEAFF. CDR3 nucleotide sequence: TGTGCCAGCAGTTACCCGCCCGGGAACACTGAAGCTTTCTTT.

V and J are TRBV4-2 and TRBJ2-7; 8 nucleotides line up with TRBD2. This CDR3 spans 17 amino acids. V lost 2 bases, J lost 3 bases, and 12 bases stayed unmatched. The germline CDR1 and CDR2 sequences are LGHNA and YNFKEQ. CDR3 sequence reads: CASSQSHSAGAHYEQYF. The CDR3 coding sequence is TGTGCCAGCAGCCAAAGCCACTCAGCGGGGGCCCACTACGAGCAGTACTTC.

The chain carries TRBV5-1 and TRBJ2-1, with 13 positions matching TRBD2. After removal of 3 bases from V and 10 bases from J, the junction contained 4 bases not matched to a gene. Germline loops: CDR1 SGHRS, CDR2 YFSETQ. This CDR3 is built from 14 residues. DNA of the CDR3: TGCGCCAGCAGCTCTGGACTAGCGGGGGCCGAGCAGTTCTTC. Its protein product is CASSSGLAGAEQFF.

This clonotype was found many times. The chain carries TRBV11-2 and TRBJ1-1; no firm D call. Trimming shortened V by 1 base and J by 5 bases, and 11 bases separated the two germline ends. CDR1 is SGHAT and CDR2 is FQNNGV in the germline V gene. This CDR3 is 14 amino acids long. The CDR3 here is CASSLVEVGTEAFF. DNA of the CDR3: TGTGCCAGCAGCTTAGTGGAGGTCGGTACTGAAGCTTTCTTT.

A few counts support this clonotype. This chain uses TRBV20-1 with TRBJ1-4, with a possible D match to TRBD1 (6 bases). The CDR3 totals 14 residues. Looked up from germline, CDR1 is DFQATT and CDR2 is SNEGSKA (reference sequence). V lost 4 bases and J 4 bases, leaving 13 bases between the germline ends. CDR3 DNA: TGCAGTGCTACGGGGGGGGCGGGTAATGAAAAACTGTTTTTT. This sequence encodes CSATGGAGNEKLFF.

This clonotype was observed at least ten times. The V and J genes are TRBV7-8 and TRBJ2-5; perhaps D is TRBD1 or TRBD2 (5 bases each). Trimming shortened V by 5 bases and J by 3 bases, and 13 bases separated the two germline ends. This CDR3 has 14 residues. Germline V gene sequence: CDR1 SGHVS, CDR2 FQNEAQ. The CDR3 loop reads CASSILEGKETQYF. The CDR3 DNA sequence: TGTGCCAGCAGCATTCTTGAGGGGAAAGAGACCCAGTACTTC.

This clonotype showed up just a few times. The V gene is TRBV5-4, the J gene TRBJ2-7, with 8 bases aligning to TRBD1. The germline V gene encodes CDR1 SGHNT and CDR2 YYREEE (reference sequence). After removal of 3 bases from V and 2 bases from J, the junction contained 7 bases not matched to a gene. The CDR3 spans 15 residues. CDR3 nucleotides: TGTGCCAGCAGCTCCCCGACAGGGGCCACCTACGAGCAGTACTTC. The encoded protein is CASSSPTGATYEQYF.

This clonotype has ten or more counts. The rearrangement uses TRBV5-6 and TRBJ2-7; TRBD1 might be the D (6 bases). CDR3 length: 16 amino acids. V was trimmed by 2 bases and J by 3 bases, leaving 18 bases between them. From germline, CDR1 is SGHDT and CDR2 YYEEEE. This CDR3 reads CASSFKGRPQGYEQYV. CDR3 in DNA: TGTGCCAGCAGCTTTAAGGGACGCCCACAGGGCTACGAGCAGTACGTC.

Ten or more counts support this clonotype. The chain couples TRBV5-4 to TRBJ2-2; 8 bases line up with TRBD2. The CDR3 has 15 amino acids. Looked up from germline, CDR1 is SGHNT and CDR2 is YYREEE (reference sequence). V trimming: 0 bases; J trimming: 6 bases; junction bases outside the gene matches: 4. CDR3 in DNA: TGTGCCAGCAGCTTGGTGGGACTAGGGTCCGGGGAGCTGTTTTTT. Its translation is CASSLVGLGSGELFF.

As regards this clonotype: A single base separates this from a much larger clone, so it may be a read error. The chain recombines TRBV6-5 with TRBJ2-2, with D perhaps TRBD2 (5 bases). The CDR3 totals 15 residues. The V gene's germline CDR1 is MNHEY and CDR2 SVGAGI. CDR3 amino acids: CASSYRQTNTGKLFF. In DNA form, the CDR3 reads TGTGCCAGCAGTTACAGGCAGACGAACACCGGGAAGCTGTTTTTT.

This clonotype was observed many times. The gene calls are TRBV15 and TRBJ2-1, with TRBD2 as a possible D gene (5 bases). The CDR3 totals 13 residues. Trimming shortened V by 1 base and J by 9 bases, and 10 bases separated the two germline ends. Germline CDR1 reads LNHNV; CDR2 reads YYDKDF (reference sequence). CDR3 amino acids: CATSRVSDGEQFF. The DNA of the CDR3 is TGTGCCACCAGCAGAGTTAGCGATGGTGAGCAGTTCTTC.

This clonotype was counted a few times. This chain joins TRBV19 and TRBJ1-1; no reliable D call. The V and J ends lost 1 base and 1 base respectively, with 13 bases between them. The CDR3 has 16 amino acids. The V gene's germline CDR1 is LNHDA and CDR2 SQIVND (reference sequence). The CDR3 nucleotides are TGTGCCAGTAGTATAGGTGCCGGCAGGTCGAACACTGAAGCTTTCTTT. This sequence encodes CASSIGAGRSNTEAFF.

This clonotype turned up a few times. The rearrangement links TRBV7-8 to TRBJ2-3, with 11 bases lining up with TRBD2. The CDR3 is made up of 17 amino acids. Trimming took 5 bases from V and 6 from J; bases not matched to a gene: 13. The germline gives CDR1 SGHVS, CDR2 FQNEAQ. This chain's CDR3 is CASSPRGSGGARDTQYF. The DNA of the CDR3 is TGTGCCAGCAGCCCCCGGGGTAGCGGGGGGGCCAGGGATACGCAGTATTTT.

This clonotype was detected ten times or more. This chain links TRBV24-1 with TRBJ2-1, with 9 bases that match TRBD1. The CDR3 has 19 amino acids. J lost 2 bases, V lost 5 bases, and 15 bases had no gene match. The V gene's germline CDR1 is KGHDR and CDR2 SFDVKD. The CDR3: CATSGTLPGQGNTYNEQFF. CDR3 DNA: TGTGCCACCAGTGGGACTTTACCGGGACAGGGTAACACCTACAATGAGCAGTTCTTC.

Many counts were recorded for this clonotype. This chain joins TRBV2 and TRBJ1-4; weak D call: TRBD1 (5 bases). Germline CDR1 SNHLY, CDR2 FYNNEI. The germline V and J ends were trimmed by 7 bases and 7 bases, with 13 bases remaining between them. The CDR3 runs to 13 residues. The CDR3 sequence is CASTGPQGEKLFF. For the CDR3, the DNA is TGTGCCAGCACAGGGCCCCAAGGTGAAAAACTGTTTTTT.

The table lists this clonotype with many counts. The CDR3 spells CASSYYLWDSGANVLTF. The CDR3 nucleotides read TGTGCCAGCAGTTACTATTTATGGGACTCTGGGGCCAACGTCCTGACTTTC. The chain carries TRBV6-2 or TRBV6-3 and TRBJ2-6; D gene ambiguous. The CDR3 length is 17 residues. The germline gives CDR1 MNHEY, CDR2 SVGEGT. V dropped 1 base and J dropped 0 bases, with 10 bases sitting between them.

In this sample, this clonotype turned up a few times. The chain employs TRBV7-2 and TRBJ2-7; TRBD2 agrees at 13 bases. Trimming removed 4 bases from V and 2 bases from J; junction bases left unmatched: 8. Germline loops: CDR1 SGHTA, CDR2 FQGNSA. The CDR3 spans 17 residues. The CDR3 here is CASSSLGLAGNPYEQYF. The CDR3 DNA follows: TGTGCCAGCAGCTCCCTGGGACTAGCGGGGAATCCCTACGAGCAGTACTTC.

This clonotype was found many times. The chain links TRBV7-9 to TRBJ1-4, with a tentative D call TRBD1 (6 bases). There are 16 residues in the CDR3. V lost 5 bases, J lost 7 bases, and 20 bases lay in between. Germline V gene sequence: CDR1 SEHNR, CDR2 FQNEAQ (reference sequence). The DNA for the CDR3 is TGTGCCAGCAGCAGTTTTAAAGCGGGACACCTTGAAAAACTGTTTTTT. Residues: CASSSFKAGHLEKLFF.

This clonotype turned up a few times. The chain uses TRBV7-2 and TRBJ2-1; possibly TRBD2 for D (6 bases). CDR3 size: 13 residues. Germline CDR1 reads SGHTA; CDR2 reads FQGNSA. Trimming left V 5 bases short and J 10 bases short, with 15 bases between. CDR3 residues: CASSATSSGEQFF. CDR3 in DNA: TGTGCCAGCAGCGCGACTAGTTCGGGCGAGCAGTTCTTC.

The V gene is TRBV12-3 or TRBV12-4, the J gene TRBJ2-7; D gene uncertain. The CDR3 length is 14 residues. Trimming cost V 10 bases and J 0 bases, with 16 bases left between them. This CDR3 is CANDGLRSSYEQYV. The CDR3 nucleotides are TGTGCCAACGACGGGCTAAGGAGCTCCTACGAGCAGTACGTC.

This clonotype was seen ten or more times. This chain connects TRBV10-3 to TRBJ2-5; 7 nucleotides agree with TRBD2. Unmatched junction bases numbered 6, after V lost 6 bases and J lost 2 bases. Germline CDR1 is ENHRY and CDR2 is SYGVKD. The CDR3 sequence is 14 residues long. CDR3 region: CAIRGREAQETQYF. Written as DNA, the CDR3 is TGTGCCATCAGGGGCCGGGAGGCGCAAGAGACCCAGTACTTC.

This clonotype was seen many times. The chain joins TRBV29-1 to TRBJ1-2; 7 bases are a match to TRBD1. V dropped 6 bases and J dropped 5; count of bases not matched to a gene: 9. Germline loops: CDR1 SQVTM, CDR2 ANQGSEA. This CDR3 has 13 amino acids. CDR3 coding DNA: TGCAGCGTCGACCGACAGGGACAATATGGCTACACCTTC. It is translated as CSVDRQGQYGYTF.

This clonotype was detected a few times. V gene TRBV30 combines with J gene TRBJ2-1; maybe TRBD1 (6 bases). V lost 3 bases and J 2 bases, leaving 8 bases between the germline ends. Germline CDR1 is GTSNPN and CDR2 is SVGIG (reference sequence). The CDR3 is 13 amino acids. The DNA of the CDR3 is TGTGCCTGGAGACAGGGAGCCTACAATGAGCAGTTCTTC. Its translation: CAWRQGAYNEQFF.